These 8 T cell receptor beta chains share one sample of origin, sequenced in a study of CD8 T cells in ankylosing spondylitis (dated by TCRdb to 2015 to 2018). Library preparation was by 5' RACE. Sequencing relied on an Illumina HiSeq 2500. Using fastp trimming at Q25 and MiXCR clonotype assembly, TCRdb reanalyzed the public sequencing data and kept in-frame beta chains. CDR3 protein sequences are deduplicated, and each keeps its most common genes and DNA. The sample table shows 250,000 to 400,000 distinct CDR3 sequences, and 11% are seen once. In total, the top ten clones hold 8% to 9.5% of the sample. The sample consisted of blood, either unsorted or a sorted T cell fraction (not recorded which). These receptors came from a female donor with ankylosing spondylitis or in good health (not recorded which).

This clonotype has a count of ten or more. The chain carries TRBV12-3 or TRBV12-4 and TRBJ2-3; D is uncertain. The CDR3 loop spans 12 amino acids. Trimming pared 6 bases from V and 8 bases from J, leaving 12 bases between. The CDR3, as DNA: TGTGCCAGCAGCCCCCTATCCGCTACGCAGTATTTT. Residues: CASSPLSATQYF.

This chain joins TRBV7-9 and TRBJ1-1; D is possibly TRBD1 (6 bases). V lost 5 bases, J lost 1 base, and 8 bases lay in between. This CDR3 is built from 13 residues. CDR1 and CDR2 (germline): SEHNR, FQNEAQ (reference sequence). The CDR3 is CASSRGWNTEAFF. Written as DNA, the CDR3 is TGTGCCAGCAGCAGGGGGTGGAACACTGAAGCTTTCTTT.

The CDR3 sequence is CASSQDPRQGAYEQYF. DNA for the CDR3: TGTGCCAGCAGCCAAGATCCGAGACAGGGGGCCTACGAGCAGTACTTC. The rearrangement uses TRBV3-1 and TRBJ2-7; 9 bases align to TRBD1. The CDR3 is made up of 16 amino acids. Germline V gives CDR1 LGHDT, CDR2 YNNKEL (reference sequence). V was pared by 0 bases and J by 2 bases, with 5 bases of the junction left unmatched.

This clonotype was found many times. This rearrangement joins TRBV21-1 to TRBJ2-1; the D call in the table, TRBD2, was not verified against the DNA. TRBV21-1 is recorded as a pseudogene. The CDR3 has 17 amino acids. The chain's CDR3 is CASSKVVSWSDLRSVFF. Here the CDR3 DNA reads TGTGCCAGCAGCAAAGTCGTTAGTTGGAGTGACCTCCGCTCCGTGTTCTTC.

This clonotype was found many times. CDR3 bases: TGCGCCAGCAGCCCTAGGGAGAATATCGATTCACCCCTCCACTTT. Translated: CASSPRENIDSPLHF. The V call is TRBV4-3, the J call TRBJ1-6; D is ambiguous. V was shortened by 4 bases and J by 8 bases, with 15 bases between the two germline ends. There are 15 residues in the CDR3. Per the germline V gene, CDR1 is LGHNA and CDR2 is YSLEER.

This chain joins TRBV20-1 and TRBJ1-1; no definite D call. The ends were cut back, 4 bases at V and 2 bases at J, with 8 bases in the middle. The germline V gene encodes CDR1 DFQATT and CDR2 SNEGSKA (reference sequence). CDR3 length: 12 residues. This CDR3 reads CSAIRTNTEAFF. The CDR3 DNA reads TGCAGTGCTATAAGGACTAACACTGAAGCTTTCTTT.

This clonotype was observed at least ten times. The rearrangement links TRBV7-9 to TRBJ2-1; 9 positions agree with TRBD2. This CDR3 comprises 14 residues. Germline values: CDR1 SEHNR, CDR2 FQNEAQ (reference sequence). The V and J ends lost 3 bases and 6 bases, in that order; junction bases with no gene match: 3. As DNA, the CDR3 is TGTGCCAGCAGCTTCGGTAGCGGGGGCAATGAGCAGTTCTTC. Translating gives CASSFGSGGNEQFF.

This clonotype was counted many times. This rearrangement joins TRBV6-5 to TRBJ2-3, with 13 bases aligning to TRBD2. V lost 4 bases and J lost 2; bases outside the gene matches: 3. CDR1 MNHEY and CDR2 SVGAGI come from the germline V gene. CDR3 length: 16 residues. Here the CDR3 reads CASSLGLAGNTDTQYF. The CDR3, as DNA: TGTGCCAGCAGTTTGGGACTAGCGGGGAACACAGATACGCAGTATTTT.